This is a list of T cell receptor beta chains from one sample in a study of graft-versus-host responses after intestinal transplantation. The data were produced by immunoSEQ multiplex PCR, yet TCRdb's version contains in-frame clones alone and is incomplete. The data show just over 40,000 clones, about 89% seen once. The sequencing used PBMCs, collected approximately 310 days after intestinal transplant. These receptors were taken from a human patient who received an intestinal transplant, so some T cells may come from the graft donor. Both conserved end residues are part of each CDR3. Each record gives: clone size, J gene, D gene, V gene, CDR3 protein, CDR3 DNA. A D gene is named only where the DNA matches it firmly. A clone size is listed for some rows: how often the clone was seen (once, few, many), or a class if it is expanded.

>NA|TRBJ2-7|NA|TRBV5-1
CASSFNRGPYEQYF
TGCGCCAGCAGCTTCAACCGGGGGCCCTACGAGCAGTACTTC
>NA|TRBJ1-2|NA|TRBV25-1
CASSGTGPGYGYTF
TGTGCCAGCAGTGGAACAGGCCCCGGGTATGGCTACACCTTC
>NA|TRBJ1-5|NA|TRBV28
CASSALNQPQHF
TGTGCCAGCAGTGCACTTAATCAGCCCCAGCATTTT
>NA|TRBJ2-2|NA|TRBV9
CASSVGGDTGELFF
TGTGCCAGCAGCGTCGGAGGAGACACCGGGGAGCTGTTTTTT
>NA|TRBJ2-5|TRBD2|TRBV7-9
CASSLFAGGKETQYF
TGTGCCAGCAGCTTATTTGCGGGGGGAAAAGAGACCCAGTACTTC
>NA|TRBJ1-6|NA|TRBV2
CASSARESSSYNSPLHF
TGTGCCAGCAGTGCGAGGGAGAGTAGCTCCTATAATTCACCCCTCCACTTT
>NA|TRBJ2-2|NA|TRBV10-1
CASSDSHTGELFF
TGCGCCAGCAGTGACAGCCACACCGGGGAGCTGTTTTTT
>NA|TRBJ2-1|TRBD1|TRBV6-1
CASSGDREQFF
TGTGCCAGCAGTGGGGACAGGGAGCAGTTCTTC
>NA|TRBJ1-4|NA|TRBV6-5
CASRAASNEKLFF
TGTGCCAGCCGGGCAGCTTCTAATGAAAAACTGTTTTTT
>NA|TRBJ2-7|NA|TRBV29-1
CSVGRGDEQYF
TGCAGCGTTGGACGCGGGGACGAGCAGTACTTC
>NA|TRBJ2-7|NA|TRBV27
CASSLGRLERCEQYF
TGTGCCAGCAGTTTGGGGCGACTAGAACGGTGCGAGCAGTACTTC
>few|TRBJ2-2|NA|TRBV6-4
CASSDSSGNTGELFF
TGTGCCAGCAGTGACTCTAGCGGGAACACCGGGGAGCTGTTTTTT
>NA|TRBJ2-1|NA|TRBV4-1
CASSQRTPSESSYNEQFF
TGCGCCAGCAGCCAACGTACCCCCTCGGAGAGCTCCTACAATGAGCAGTTCTTC
>NA|TRBJ2-5|TRBD2|TRBV5-4
CASSLGGSGGASGTQYF
TGTGCCAGCAGCTTGGGCGGTAGCGGGGGGGCTAGTGGGACCCAGTACTTC
>NA|TRBJ1-4|NA|TRBV7-9
CASSLDFRATNEKLFF
TGTGCCAGCAGCTTAGACTTCAGAGCAACTAATGAAAAACTGTTTTTT
>once|TRBJ2-7|NA|TRBV21-1
CASSNREGPYEQYF
TGTGCCAGCAGCAATCGGGAGGGCCCCTACGAGCAGTACTTC
>NA|TRBJ2-7|NA|TRBV7-3
CASSFSGTGSYEQYF
TGTGCCAGCAGTTTTTCCGGGACCGGCTCCTACGAGCAGTACTTC
>NA|TRBJ2-7|NA|TRBV6-1
CASSAVRALPPAEQYF
TGTGCCAGCAGTGCCGTAAGGGCGCTTCCTCCAGCCGAGCAGTACTTC
>NA|TRBJ2-7|NA|TRBV28
CASTYSRGYEQYF
TGTGCCAGCACCTACTCCCGGGGGTACGAGCAGTACTTC
>once|TRBJ2-7|TRBD1|TRBV7-9
CASSSFDRGYEQYF
TGTGCCAGCAGTTCTTTCGACAGGGGGTACGAGCAGTACTTC
>NA|TRBJ2-7|NA|TRBV29-1
CSVVVYRRQGDYEQYF
TGCAGCGTTGTGGTCTATAGGCGCCAGGGTGACTACGAGCAGTACTTC
>NA|TRBJ2-2|NA|TRBV9
CASSVAAGSNTGELFF
TGTGCCAGCAGCGTAGCGGCAGGTTCGAACACCGGGGAGCTGTTTTTT
>once|TRBJ2-7|NA|TRBV4-1
CASSQANPTPPIEQYF
TGCGCCAGCAGCCAAGCGAACCCGACCCCCCCCATTGAGCAGTACTTC
>NA|TRBJ2-3|NA|TRBV5-6
CASSWDNVQYF
TGTGCCAGCAGCTGGGACAACGTGCAGTATTTT
>NA|TRBJ2-7|NA|TRBV21-1
CASSMRGDRGVSYEQYF
TGTGCCAGCAGCATGAGGGGTGACAGGGGAGTCTCCTACGAGCAGTACTTC
>NA|TRBJ1-3|TRBD1|TRBV4-1
CASSVTGVSGNTIYF
TGCGCCAGCAGCGTTACAGGGGTCTCCGGAAACACCATATATTTT
>NA|TRBJ1-6|NA|TRBV5-1
CASSLEGMNNSPLHF
TGCGCCAGCAGCTTGGAGGGGATGAATAATTCACCCCTCCACTTT
>NA|TRBJ1-1|NA|TRBV5-1
CASSLVPPANTGNTEAFF
TGCGCCAGCAGCTTGGTGCCCCCCGCTAATACAGGGAACACTGAAGCTTTCTTT
>NA|TRBJ1-1|TRBD1|TRBV9
CASSDGTGMNTEAFF
TGTGCCAGCAGCGACGGGACAGGGATGAACACTGAAGCTTTCTTT
>NA|TRBJ2-5|NA|TRBV9
CASSVVPGMAGWQETQYF
TGTGCCAGCAGCGTAGTTCCGGGTATGGCAGGGTGGCAAGAGACCCAGTACTTC